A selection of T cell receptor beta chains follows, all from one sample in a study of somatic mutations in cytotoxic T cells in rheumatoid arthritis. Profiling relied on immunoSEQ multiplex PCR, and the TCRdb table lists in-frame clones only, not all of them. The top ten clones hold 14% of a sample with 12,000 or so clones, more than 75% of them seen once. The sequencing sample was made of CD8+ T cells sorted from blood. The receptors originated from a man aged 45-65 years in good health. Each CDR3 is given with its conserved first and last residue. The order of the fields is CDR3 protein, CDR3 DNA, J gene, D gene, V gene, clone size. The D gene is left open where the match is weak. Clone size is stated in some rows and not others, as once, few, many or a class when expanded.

CASSLQGYEQYF | TGTGCCAGCAGTTTACAGGGCTACGAGCAGTACTTC | TRBJ2-7 | NA | TRBV6-5 | NA
CASRTTGQGHDEQYF | TGTGCCAGCAGAACTACGGGACAGGGTCACGACGAGCAGTACTTC | TRBJ2-7 | TRBD1 | TRBV2 | NA
CSVLGTPNDGELFF | TGCAGCGTTCTTGGGACCCCTAATGACGGGGAGCTGTTTTTT | TRBJ2-2 | NA | TRBV29-1 | NA
CASSAGTGVLGYTF | TGTGCCAGCAGCGCCGGGACAGGGGTTCTCGGCTACACCTTC | TRBJ1-2 | TRBD1 | TRBV5-4 | NA
CAISELGQLTNTEAFF | TGTGCCATCAGTGAGCTAGGACAGCTTACGAACACTGAAGCTTTCTTT | TRBJ1-1 | NA | TRBV10-3 | NA
CASSYLGRTNYGYTF | TGTGCCAGCAGCTATTTGGGCAGAACTAACTATGGCTACACCTTC | TRBJ1-2 | NA | TRBV5-5 | NA
CASGLEANTEAFF | TGTGCTAGTGGTTTGGAAGCGAACACTGAAGCTTTCTTT | TRBJ1-1 | NA | TRBV12-5 | few
CSARDAIIQF | TGCAGTGCTAGAGATGCGATCATCCAATTT | TRBJ1-1 | NA | TRBV20-1 | NA
CASSLEGHSYGYTF | TGTGCCAGCAGCTTAGAGGGTCATTCCTATGGCTACACCTTC | TRBJ1-2 | NA | TRBV7-9 | NA
CASSAPRQGTNEKLFF | TGTGCCAGCAGCGCCCCCAGACAGGGCACTAATGAAAAACTGTTTTTT | TRBJ1-4 | TRBD1 | TRBV9 | NA
CASSYSQLAFHEQYF | TGTGCCAGCAGTTACTCACAGCTAGCGTTTCACGAGCAGTACTTC | TRBJ2-7 | NA | TRBV6-4 | few
CASSQSTSGSNEQFF | TGCGCCAGCAGCCAGAGCACTAGCGGATCCAATGAGCAGTTCTTC | TRBJ2-1 | TRBD2 | TRBV4-1 | NA
CASSAAGSPVTEAFF | TGTGCCAGCAGCGCAGCCGGCAGCCCGGTCACTGAAGCTTTCTTT | TRBJ1-1 | NA | TRBV9 | NA
CSAWTGLYYGYTF | TGCAGCGCATGGACAGGGCTATACTATGGCTACACCTTC | TRBJ1-2 | TRBD1 | TRBV29-1 | NA
CASGFDYVADGPGNEQFF | TGTGCTAGTGGTTTCGATTACGTTGCGGACGGACCGGGGAATGAGCAGTTCTTC | TRBJ2-1 | NA | TRBV12-5 | NA
CASSGPGAGGPQETQYF | TGTGCCAGCAGCGGACCCGGGGCGGGAGGCCCCCAAGAGACCCAGTACTTC | TRBJ2-5 | TRBD2 | TRBV7-9 | NA
CASSTYKGTGGYTF | TGTGCCAGCAGTACCTATAAGGGGACCGGTGGCTACACCTTC | TRBJ1-2 | NA | TRBV27 | NA
CASSQRVLHYEQYF | TGTGCCAGCAGCCAAAGGGTCCTACACTACGAGCAGTACTTC | TRBJ2-7 | NA | TRBV7-2 | NA
CASSSGTVLPRYEKLFF | TGTGCCAGCAGCTCCGGGACAGTACTCCCTCGGTATGAAAAACTGTTTTTT | TRBJ1-4 | TRBD1 | TRBV7-9 | NA
CASSEIGVGRVSTEAFF | TGTGCCAGCAGTGAAATAGGTGTTGGCAGGGTTTCCACTGAAGCTTTCTTT | TRBJ1-1 | NA | TRBV6-1 | NA
CASSEWQETQYF | TGTGCCAGCAGTGAATGGCAGGAGACCCAGTACTTC | TRBJ2-5 | NA | TRBV25-1 | NA
CASSQELGNEQFF | TGTGCCAGCAGCCAAGAGCTGGGAAATGAGCAGTTCTTC | TRBJ2-1 | NA | TRBV14 | NA
CSVGTGTVYEQYF | TGCAGCGTTGGGACAGGGACTGTGTACGAGCAGTACTTC | TRBJ2-7 | TRBD1 | TRBV29-1 | NA
CASSPKLAGGYTF | TGCGCCAGCAGCCCGAAACTGGCAGGCGGCTACACCTTC | TRBJ1-2 | NA | TRBV5-1 | few
CASSLLGRAGDTQYF | TGTGCCAGCAGTTTGCTCGGGAGGGCTGGAGATACGCAGTATTTT | TRBJ2-3 | TRBD2 | TRBV27 | NA
CASSFGGGSYGYTF | TGTGCCAGCAGTTTCGGGGGGGGGAGCTATGGCTACACCTTC | TRBJ1-2 | NA | TRBV27 | NA
CASTINSNQPQHF | TGTGCCAGTACGATTAATAGCAATCAGCCCCAGCATTTT | TRBJ1-5 | NA | TRBV19 | NA
CASGVDLVTEFKISYNEQFF | TGTGCCAGCGGAGTCGATTTAGTGACAGAATTTAAGATCTCCTACAATGAGCAGTTCTTC | TRBJ2-1 | NA | TRBV28 | NA
CASSLVAGDEQFF | TGTGCCAGCAGCTTAGTAGCGGGGGATGAGCAGTTCTTC | TRBJ2-1 | TRBD2 | TRBV7-9 | NA
CASSSTSGGMNTGELFF | TGTGCCAGCAGTTCAACTAGCGGGGGGATGAACACCGGGGAGCTGTTTTTT | TRBJ2-2 | TRBD2 | TRBV28 | NA
CASSHSDKAKNIQYF | TGCGCCAGCAGCCATTCCGACAAAGCCAAAAACATTCAGTACTTC | TRBJ2-4 | NA | TRBV4-1 | once
CASSETGTDYGYTF | TGTGCCAGCAGTGAAACTGGGACCGATTATGGCTACACCTTC | TRBJ1-2 | NA | TRBV25-1 | NA
CASSLEGSRDNSNEQFF | TGTGCCAGCAGCTTGGAGGGGTCTCGGGACAACTCCAATGAGCAGTTCTTC | TRBJ2-1 | NA | TRBV5-6 | NA
CASSLSGVTDTQYF | TGTGCCAGCAGTTTATCTGGAGTCACAGATACGCAGTATTTT | TRBJ2-3 | NA | TRBV27 | NA
CASSQDPGLAGELFF | TGCGCCAGCAGCCAAGACCCGGGGTTGGCCGGGGAGCTGTTTTTT | TRBJ2-2 | NA | TRBV4-1 | NA
CASKRQSFYTDTQYF | TGTGCCAGCAAAAGACAGTCTTTTTACACAGATACGCAGTATTTT | TRBJ2-3 | NA | TRBV2 | medium-sized
CTSSVGTSGRYEQYF | TGTACCAGCAGCGTAGGGACTAGCGGGAGGTACGAGCAGTACTTC | TRBJ2-7 | TRBD2 | TRBV9 | NA
CASSGGRTEAFF | TGTGCCAGTAGTGGGGGTCGGACTGAAGCTTTCTTT | TRBJ1-1 | NA | TRBV19 | NA
CASSFLGGSYNEQFF | TGTGCCAGCAGTTTTCTCGGCGGGAGTTACAATGAGCAGTTCTTC | TRBJ2-1 | TRBD2 | TRBV27 | NA
CASSPTSGTGGGGYTF | TGTGCCAGCAGCCCTACATCCGGGACAGGGGGAGGAGGCTACACCTTC | TRBJ1-2 | TRBD1 | TRBV5-5 | NA
CASNRGVNTEAFF | TGTGCCAGCAACAGGGGCGTGAACACTGAAGCTTTCTTT | TRBJ1-1 | TRBD1 | TRBV6-5 | NA
CASSLHLAAEQYF | TGTGCCAGCAGCTTACATTTAGCGGCCGAGCAGTACTTC | TRBJ2-7 | NA | TRBV7-6 | NA
CASSRTPPPGLNTEAFF | TGTGCCAGCAGCCGTACACCTCCCCCCGGCCTGAACACTGAAGCTTTCTTT | TRBJ1-1 | NA | TRBV9 | once
CASSITGTGNGYTF | TGTGCCAGCAGTATCACCGGGACAGGGAATGGCTACACCTTC | TRBJ1-2 | TRBD1 | TRBV6-5 | few
CASSQDNSRQYF | TGTGCCAGCAGCCAAGACAACAGCCGGCAGTACTTC | TRBJ2-7 | NA | TRBV14 | NA
CASSLELAGGPETQYF | TGTGCCAGCAGCTTAGAGCTAGCGGGAGGGCCGGAGACCCAGTACTTC | TRBJ2-5 | TRBD2 | TRBV7-9 | NA
CASSFPPGVNTEAFF | TGTGCCAGCAGTTTTCCCCCAGGTGTGAACACTGAAGCTTTCTTT | TRBJ1-1 | NA | TRBV2 | NA
CASSMTGKESATEAFF | TGCGCCAGCAGCATGACAGGGAAGGAGTCGGCCACTGAAGCTTTCTTT | TRBJ1-1 | TRBD1 | TRBV5-1 | NA
CASSPPKMNTEAFF | TGCGCCAGCAGCCCTCCCAAAATGAACACTGAAGCTTTCTTT | TRBJ1-1 | NA | TRBV4-1 | NA
CASMGDRYSNQPQHF | TGTGCCAGTATGGGGGACCGATATAGCAATCAGCCCCAGCATTTT | TRBJ1-5 | NA | TRBV19 | NA
CASSDPTREPQHF | TGTGCCAGCAGTGACCCAACGAGGGAGCCCCAGCATTTT | TRBJ1-5 | NA | TRBV6-4 | few
CASSLGGGAYNEQFF | TGTGCCAGCAGCTTAGGCGGGGGGGCTTACAATGAGCAGTTCTTC | TRBJ2-1 | TRBD2 | TRBV7-7 | NA
CASSLSGGMSHPQHF | TGTGCCAGCAGTTTATCAGGTGGAATGTCTCACCCCCAGCATTTT | TRBJ1-5 | NA | TRBV28 | NA
CASSVSDREHGYTF | TGTGCCAGCAGCGTATCGGACAGGGAACATGGCTACACCTTC | TRBJ1-2 | TRBD1 | TRBV9 | NA
CASSQPGLNTGELFF | TGTGCCAGCAGTCAACCGGGACTCAACACCGGGGAGCTGTTTTTT | TRBJ2-2 | NA | TRBV6-5 | few
CASGRGTNSPLHF | TGTGCCAGCGGTCGGGGTACCAATTCACCCCTCCACTTT | TRBJ1-6 | NA | TRBV25-1 | NA
CASSEYVRGWETQYF | TGTGCCAGCAGTGAATACGTCCGGGGGTGGGAGACCCAGTACTTC | TRBJ2-5 | NA | TRBV25-1 | NA
CASSQGRASNYGYTF | TGCGCCAGCAGCCAAGGTCGGGCGAGCAACTATGGCTACACCTTC | TRBJ1-2 | NA | TRBV4-3 | NA
CASSPRTANSYEQYF | TGCGCCAGCAGCCCCCGGACCGCGAACTCCTACGAGCAGTACTTC | TRBJ2-7 | NA | TRBV4-1 | NA